The 5 T cell receptor beta chains below were found in one sample sequenced in a study of blood T cell repertoires in COVID-19. Profiling relied on immunoSEQ multiplex PCR, and the TCRdb table lists in-frame clones only, not all of them. This table has 350,000 to 450,000 clones, around 92% appearing once. The sequencing input was PBMCs or T cells enriched from blood (not recorded which). The receptor set was obtained from a woman aged 25 to 45 who had recovered from COVID-19.

The chain carries TRBV2 and TRBJ2-1, with 10 bases fitting TRBD2. The J segment lost 8 bases and the V segment lost 7 bases, leaving 14 bases of the junction unmatched. CDR3 length: 16 residues. Germline values: CDR1 SNHLY, CDR2 FYNNEI. This chain's CDR3 is CASKIIASGSFDEQFF. The CDR3 DNA sequence: TGTGCCAGCAAAATTATTGCTAGCGGGAGTTTTGATGAGCAGTTCTTC. Full variable domain (remainder filled in from reference TRBV2 and TRBJ2-1): EPEVTQTPSHQVTQMGQEVILRCVPISNHLYFYWYRQILGQKVEFLVSFYNNEISEKSEIFDDQFSVERPDGSNFTLKIRSTKLEDSAMYFCASKIIASGSFDEQFFGPGTRLTVL.

This sequence joins TRBV19 and TRBJ2-3; D may be TRBD2 (6 bases). The V end lost 0 bases, the J end lost 4 bases, and 14 bases lay between the germline ends. This CDR3 region has 16 residues. Germline V gene sequence: CDR1 LNHDA, CDR2 SQIVND (reference sequence). DNA of the CDR3: TGTGCCAGTAGTATAGACCCCGGGAGTGGCCCAGATACGCAGTATTTT. Translation gives CASSIDPGSGPDTQYF.

The chain uses TRBV2 and TRBJ1-2; 9 bases fit TRBD1. V was pared by 6 bases and J by 7 bases, with 6 bases of the junction left unmatched. The CDR3 is made up of 13 amino acids. The germline CDR1 and CDR2 sequences are SNHLY and FYNNEI. The CDR3 sequence is CASRGQGYGGYTF. The CDR3 nucleotides are TGTGCCAGCAGGGGACAGGGTTACGGTGGCTACACCTTC.

The gene calls are TRBV5-6 and TRBJ2-1; TRBD2 agrees at 8 bases. The V segment lost 2 bases and the J segment 2 bases; nucleotides outside the gene matches: 6. Germline V gene sequence: CDR1 SGHDT, CDR2 YYEEEE. The CDR3 is 16 residues long. The DNA for the CDR3 is TGTGCCAGCAGCTTAACTAGCGGATCTCCCTACAATGAGCAGTTCTTC. Amino acids: CASSLTSGSPYNEQFF.

The chain combines TRBV3-1 (or the pseudogene TRBV3-2) with TRBJ1-4; D is uncertain. There are 15 residues in the CDR3. In germline, CDR1 is LGHDT, CDR2 YNNKEL (reference sequence). The V and J ends lost 1 base and 0 bases respectively, with 6 bases between them. This CDR3 reads CASSQGTATNEKLFF. CDR3 in DNA: TGTGCCAGCAGCCAAGGAACAGCAACTAATGAAAAACTGTTTTTT.